This T cell receptor beta chain was documented in a study of patients and donors after allogeneic stem cell transplantation (dated by TCRdb to 2020 to 2021). The library was made by RT-PCR. Sequencer: NextSeq 550. Using fastp trimming at Q25 and MiXCR clonotype assembly, TCRdb reanalyzed the public sequencing data and kept in-frame beta chains. CDR3 protein sequences are deduplicated, and each keeps its most common genes and DNA. A total of 87,000 or so distinct CDR3 sequences appear in this sample, less than 5% of them only once. The top ten constitute about 3% of the sample. At the junction V is shortened by 6 bases and J by 2 bases, with 11 bases in between. The CDR3 sequence holds 14 residues, the cysteine and phenylalanine included. Left in the record is the CDR3 DNA by itself, 42 bases read in frame from the first base. The germline V gene provides CDR1 ENHRY and CDR2 SYGVKD. Ten or more counts support this clonotype. Its cognate antigen has yet to be identified. Base qualities are missing; no much larger clone stands one base away.

This chain is built from TRBV10-3 and TRBJ1-5; possibly the D gene is TRBD1, per 5 matching bases. The sample comprised blood, either unsorted or a sorted T cell fraction (not recorded which). This receptor was identified in a human donor who was either an allogeneic HSCT recipient or a stem cell or donor lymphocyte infusion donor (not recorded which). It is not recorded whose cells these are; they may come from a transplant donor. The sequence in DNA is TGTGCCATCAGGGGGGACGAAGGCAATCAGCCCCAGCATTTT. Translated, it reads CAIRGDEGNQPQHF.